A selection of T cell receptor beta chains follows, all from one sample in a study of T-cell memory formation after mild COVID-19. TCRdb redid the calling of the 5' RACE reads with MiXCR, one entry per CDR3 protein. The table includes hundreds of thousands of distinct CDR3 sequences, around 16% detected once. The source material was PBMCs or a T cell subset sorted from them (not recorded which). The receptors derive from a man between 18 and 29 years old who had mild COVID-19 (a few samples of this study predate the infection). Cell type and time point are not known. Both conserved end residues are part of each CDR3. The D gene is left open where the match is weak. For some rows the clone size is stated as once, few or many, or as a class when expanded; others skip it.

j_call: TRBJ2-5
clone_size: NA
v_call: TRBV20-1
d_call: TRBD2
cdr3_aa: CSASLLAGQGTQYF
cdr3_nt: TGCAGTGCCTCCCTTCTAGCGGGCCAAGGGACCCAGTACTTC

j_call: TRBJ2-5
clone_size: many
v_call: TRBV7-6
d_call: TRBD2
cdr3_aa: CASSLRLADQETQYF
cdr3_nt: TGTGCCAGCAGCTTAAGACTAGCGGACCAAGAGACCCAGTACTTC

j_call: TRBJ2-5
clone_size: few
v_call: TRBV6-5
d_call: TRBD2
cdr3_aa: CASSYEAGRGTQYF
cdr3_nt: TGTGCCAGCAGTTACGAAGCGGGGCGGGGGACCCAGTACTTC

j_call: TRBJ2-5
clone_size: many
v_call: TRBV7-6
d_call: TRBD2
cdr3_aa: CASSPSRVAGAWETQYF
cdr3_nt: TGTGCCAGCAGCCCGTCGAGGGTAGCGGGGGCGTGGGAGACCCAGTACTTC

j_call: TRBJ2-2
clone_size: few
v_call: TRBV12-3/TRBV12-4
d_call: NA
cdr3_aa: CASSLNGQDTGELFF
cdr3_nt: TGTGCCAGCAGCCTCAATGGACAAGACACCGGGGAGCTGTTTTTT

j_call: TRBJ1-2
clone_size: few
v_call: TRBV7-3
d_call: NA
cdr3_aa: CASTQTHRGGTGYTF
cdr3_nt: TGTGCCAGCACCCAGACCCATAGGGGCGGAACGGGCTACACCTTC

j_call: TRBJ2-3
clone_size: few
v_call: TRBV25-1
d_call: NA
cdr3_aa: CASSATGRGTDTQYF
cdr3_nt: TGTGCCAGCAGTGCCACAGGGAGAGGCACAGATACGCAGTATTTT

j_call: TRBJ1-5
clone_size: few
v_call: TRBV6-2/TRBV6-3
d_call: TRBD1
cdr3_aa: CASSYTLAFESGGNGQPQHF
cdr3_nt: TGTGCCAGCAGTTACACCTTGGCCTTCGAATCAGGGGGCAATGGTCAGCCCCAGCATTTT

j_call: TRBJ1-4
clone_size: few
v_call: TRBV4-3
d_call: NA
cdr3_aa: CASSQVNKLDEKLFF
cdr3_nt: TGCGCCAGCAGCCAAGTGAACAAACTAGATGAAAAACTGTTTTTT

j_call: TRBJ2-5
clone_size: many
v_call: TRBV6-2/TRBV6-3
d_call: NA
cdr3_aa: CASTPVPDRHSKTQYF
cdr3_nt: TGTGCCAGCACTCCTGTCCCCGACAGGCATAGTAAGACCCAGTACTTC

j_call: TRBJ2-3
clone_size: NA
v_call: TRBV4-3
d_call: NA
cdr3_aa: CASSQEYFAWDTQYF
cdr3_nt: TGCGCCAGCAGCCAAGAATACTTTGCCTGGGATACGCAGTATTTT

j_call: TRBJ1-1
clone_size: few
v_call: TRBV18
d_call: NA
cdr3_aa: CASSPPVNMNTEAFF
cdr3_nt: TGTGCCAGCTCACCACCGGTTAATATGAACACTGAAGCTTTCTTT

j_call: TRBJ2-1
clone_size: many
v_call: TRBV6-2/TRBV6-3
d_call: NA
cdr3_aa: CASSRLGHINEQFF
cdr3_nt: TGTGCCAGCAGTAGACTCGGGCATATCAATGAGCAGTTCTTC

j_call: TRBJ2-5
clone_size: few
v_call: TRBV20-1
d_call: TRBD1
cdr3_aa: CSARDGQGARETQYF
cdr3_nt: TGCAGTGCTAGAGATGGGCAGGGGGCCAGAGAGACCCAGTACTTC

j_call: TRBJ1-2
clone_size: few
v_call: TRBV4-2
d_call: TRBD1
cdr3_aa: CASSQGGTAYGYTF
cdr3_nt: TGTGCCAGCAGCCAGGGCGGGACAGCCTATGGCTACACCTTC

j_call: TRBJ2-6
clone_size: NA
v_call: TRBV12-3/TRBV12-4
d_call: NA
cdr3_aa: CASSFNSGANVLTF
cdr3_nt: TGTGCCAGCAGTTTCAACTCTGGGGCCAACGTCCTGACTTTC

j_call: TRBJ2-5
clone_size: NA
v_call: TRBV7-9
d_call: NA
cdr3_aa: CASSPTPRGETQYF
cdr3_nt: TGTGCCAGCAGCCCCACACCCCGGGGAGAGACCCAGTACTTC

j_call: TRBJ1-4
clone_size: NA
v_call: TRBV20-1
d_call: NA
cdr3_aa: CSASGAHQEGATNEKLFF
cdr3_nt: TGCAGTGCTAGCGGGGCGCACCAAGAGGGGGCAACTAATGAAAAACTGTTTTTT

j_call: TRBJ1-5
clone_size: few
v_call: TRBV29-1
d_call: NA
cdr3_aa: CSVQVGTADSNQPQHF
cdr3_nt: TGCAGCGTTCAGGTGGGGACGGCTGATAGCAATCAGCCCCAGCATTTT

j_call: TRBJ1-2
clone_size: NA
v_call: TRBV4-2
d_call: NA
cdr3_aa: CASSQAGDPYGYTF
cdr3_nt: TGTGCCAGCAGCCAAGCGGGGGACCCCTATGGCTACACCTTC

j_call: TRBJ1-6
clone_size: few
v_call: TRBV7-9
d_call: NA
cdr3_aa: CASRKGDSPLHF
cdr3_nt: TGTGCCAGCAGGAAAGGTGATTCACCCCTCCACTTT

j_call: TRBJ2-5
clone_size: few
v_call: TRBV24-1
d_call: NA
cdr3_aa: CATSDPTGPIRETQYF
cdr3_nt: TGTGCCACCAGTGACCCTACGGGACCCATCCGGGAGACCCAGTACTTC

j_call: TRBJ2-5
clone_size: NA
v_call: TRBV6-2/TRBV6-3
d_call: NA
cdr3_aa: CASSYDDRSQETQYF
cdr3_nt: TGTGCCAGCAGTTACGACGACAGGTCCCAAGAGACCCAGTACTTC

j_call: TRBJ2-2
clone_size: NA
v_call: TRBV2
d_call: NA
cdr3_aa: CASHTGGSNTGELFF
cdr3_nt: TGTGCCAGCCATACCGGGGGTTCGAACACCGGGGAGCTGTTTTTT

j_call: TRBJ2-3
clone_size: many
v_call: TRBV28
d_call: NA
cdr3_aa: CASSFRGAADTQYF
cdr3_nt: TGTGCCAGCAGTTTTAGGGGGGCGGCAGATACGCAGTATTTT

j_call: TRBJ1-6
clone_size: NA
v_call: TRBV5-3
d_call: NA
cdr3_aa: CADEAILSYNSPLHF
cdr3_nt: TGTGCCGATGAGGCGATCCTCTCCTATAATTCACCCCTCCACTTT

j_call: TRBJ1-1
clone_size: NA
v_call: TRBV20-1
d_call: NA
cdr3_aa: CSARSGGGNTEAFF
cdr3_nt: TGCAGTGCTAGATCCGGGGGTGGAAACACTGAAGCTTTCTTT

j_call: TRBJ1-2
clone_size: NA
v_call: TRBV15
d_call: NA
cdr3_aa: CATSREAQWVVDGYTF
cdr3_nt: TGTGCCACCAGCAGAGAGGCCCAATGGGTAGTGGATGGCTACACCTTC

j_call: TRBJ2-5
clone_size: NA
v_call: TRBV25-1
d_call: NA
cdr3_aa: CASREGTETQYF
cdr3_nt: TGTGCCAGCAGAGAGGGGACTGAGACCCAGTACTTC

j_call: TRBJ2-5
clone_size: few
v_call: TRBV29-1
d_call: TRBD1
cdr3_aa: CSVEVGTGQETQYF
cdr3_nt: TGCAGCGTTGAAGTTGGGACAGGGCAAGAGACCCAGTACTTC

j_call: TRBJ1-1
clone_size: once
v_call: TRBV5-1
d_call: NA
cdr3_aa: CASSLVGPSGGTEAFF
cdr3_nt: TGCGCCAGCAGCTTGGTCGGGCCCTCCGGGGGAACTGAAGCTTTCTTT

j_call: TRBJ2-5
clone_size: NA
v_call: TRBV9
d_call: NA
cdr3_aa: CASSVAMASQETQYF
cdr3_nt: TGTGCCAGCAGCGTAGCCATGGCGTCCCAAGAGACCCAGTACTTC